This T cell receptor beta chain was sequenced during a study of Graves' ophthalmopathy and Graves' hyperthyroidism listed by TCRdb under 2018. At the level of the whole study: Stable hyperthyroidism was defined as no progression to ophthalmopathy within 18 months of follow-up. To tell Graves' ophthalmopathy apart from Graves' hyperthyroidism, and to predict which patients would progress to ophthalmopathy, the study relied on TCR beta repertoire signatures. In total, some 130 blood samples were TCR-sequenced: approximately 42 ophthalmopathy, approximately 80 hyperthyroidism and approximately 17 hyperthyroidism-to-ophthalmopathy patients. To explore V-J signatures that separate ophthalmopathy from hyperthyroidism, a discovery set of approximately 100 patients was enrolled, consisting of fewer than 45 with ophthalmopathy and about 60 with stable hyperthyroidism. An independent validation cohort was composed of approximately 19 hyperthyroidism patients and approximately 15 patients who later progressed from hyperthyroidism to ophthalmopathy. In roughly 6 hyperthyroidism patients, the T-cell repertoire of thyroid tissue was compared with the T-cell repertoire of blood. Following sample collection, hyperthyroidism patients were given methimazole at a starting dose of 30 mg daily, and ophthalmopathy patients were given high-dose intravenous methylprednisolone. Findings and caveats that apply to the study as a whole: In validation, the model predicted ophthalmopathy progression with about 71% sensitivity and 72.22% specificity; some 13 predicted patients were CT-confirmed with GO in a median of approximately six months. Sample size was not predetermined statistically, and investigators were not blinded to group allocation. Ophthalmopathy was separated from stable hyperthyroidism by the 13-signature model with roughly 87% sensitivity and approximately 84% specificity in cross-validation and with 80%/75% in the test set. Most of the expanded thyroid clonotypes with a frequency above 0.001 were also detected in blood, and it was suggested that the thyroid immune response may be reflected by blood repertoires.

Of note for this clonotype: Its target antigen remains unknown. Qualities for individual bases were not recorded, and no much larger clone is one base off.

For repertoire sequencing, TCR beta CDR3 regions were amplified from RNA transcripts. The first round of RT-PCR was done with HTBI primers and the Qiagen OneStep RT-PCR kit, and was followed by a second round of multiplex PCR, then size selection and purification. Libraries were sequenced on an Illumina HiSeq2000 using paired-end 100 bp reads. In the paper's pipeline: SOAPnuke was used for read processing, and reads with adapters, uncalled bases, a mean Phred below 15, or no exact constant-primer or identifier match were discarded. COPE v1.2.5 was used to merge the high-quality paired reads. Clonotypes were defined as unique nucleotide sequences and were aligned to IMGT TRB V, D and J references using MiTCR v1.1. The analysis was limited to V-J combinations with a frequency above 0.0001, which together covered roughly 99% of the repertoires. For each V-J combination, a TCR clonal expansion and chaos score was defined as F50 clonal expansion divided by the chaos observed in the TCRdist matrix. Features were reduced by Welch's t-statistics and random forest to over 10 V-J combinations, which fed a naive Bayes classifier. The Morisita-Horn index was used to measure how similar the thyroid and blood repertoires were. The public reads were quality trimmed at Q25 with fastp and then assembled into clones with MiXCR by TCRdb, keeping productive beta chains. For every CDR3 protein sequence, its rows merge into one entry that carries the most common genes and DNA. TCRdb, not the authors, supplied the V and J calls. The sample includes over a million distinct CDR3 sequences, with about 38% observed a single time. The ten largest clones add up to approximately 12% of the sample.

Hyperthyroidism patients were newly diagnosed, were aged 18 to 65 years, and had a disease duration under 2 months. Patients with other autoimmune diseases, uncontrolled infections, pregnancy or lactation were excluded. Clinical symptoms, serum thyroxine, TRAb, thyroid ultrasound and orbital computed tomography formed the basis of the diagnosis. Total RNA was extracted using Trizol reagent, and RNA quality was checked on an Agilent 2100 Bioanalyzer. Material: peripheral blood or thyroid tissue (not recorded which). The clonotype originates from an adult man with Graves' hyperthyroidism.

The encoded CDR3 is CASSLGRWTYEQYF. The DNA sequence reads TGTGCCAGCAGCTTGGGTCGATGGACCTACGAGCAGTACTTC. Rearrangement joined TRBV5-4 to TRBJ2-7; the D gene remains uncertain. Via the germline V gene (reference sequence), CDR1 is SGHNT and CDR2 YYREEE. The CDR3 runs 14 amino acids, cysteine and phenylalanine included. Only the CDR3 DNA stays, 42 bases, in frame from base 1. The trim is 0 bases for V and 2 bases for J, with a gap of 9 bases between the germline ends. Full variable domain (CDR3 extended with the reference TRBV5-4 and TRBJ2-7 proteins): ETGVTQSPTHLIKTRGQQVTLRCSSQSGHNTVSWYQQALGQGPQFIFQYYREEENGRGNFPPRFSGLQFPNYSSELNVNALELDDSALYLCASSLGRWTYEQYFGPGTRLTVT.